A selection of T cell receptor beta chains follows, all from one sample in a study of early T cells in non-severe SARS-CoV-2 infection. TCRdb used MiXCR to reprocess the 5' RACE reads, holding one entry per CDR3 protein. The sample contains about 30,000 distinct CDR3 sequences, roughly 5% of which appear only once. The sample comprised whole blood. The receptors were sampled from an adult who was a healthcare worker with PCR-confirmed SARS-CoV-2 infection or an uninfected control (not recorded which). Each CDR3 is given without its conserved first and last residue.

V: TRBV10-1
J: TRBJ2-5
CDR3: ASSESGAETQY

V: TRBV6-5
J: TRBJ1-5
CDR3: ASSYGRNQPQH

V: TRBV29-1
J: TRBJ2-1
CDR3: SAGRGTYNEQF

V: TRBV25-1
J: TRBJ2-1
CDR3: ASSEPGLAGVSNEQF

V: TRBV7-9
J: TRBJ2-7
CDR3: ASSSTGHTYEQY

V: TRBV5-1
J: TRBJ1-4
CDR3: ASSLDSTNEKLF

V: TRBV3-1
J: TRBJ2-1
CDR3: ASSPIDSDYNEQF

V: TRBV5-6
J: TRBJ2-2
CDR3: ASSPLTSGGPNTGELF

V: TRBV12-3/TRBV12-4
J: TRBJ2-2
CDR3: ASSKIAGGRRTGELF

V: TRBV5-5
J: TRBJ2-3
CDR3: ASSLAPKGTDTQY

V: TRBV29-1
J: TRBJ1-1
CDR3: SVEVSGMRNTEAF

V: TRBV12-3/TRBV12-4
J: TRBJ1-5
CDR3: ASSLAGSNQPQH

V: TRBV20-1
J: TRBJ1-1
CDR3: SAPLGIDKNTEAF